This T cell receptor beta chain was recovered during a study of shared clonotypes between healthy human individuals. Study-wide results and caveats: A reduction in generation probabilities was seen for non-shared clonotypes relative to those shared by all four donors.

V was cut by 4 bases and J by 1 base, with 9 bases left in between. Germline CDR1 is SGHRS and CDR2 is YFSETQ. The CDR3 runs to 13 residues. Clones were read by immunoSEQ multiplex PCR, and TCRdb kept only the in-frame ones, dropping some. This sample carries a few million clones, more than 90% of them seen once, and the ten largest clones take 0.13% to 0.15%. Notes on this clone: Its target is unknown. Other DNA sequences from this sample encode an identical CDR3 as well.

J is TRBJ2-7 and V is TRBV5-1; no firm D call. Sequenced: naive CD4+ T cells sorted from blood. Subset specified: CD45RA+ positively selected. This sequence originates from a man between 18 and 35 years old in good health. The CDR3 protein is CASSPDPSYEQYF. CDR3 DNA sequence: TGCGCCAGCAGCCCGGATCCTTCCTACGAGCAGTACTTC.